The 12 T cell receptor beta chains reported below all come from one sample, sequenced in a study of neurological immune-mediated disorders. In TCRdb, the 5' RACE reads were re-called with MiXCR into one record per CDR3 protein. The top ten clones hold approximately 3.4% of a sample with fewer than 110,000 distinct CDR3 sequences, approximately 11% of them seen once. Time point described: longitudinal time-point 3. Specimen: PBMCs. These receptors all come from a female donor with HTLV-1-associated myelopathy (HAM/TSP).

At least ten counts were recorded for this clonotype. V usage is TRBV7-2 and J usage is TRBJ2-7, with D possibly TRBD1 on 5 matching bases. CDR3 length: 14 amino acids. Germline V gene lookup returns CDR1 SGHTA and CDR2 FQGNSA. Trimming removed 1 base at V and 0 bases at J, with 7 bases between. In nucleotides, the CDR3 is TGTGCCAGCAGCTTAGGACAGATCTCCTACGAGCAGTACTTC. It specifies CASSLGQISYEQYF.

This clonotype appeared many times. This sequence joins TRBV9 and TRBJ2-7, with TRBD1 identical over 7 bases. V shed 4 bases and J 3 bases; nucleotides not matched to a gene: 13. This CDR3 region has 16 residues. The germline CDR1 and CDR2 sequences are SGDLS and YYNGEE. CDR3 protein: CASSQTPDRVLYEQYF. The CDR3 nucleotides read TGTGCCAGCAGCCAAACCCCCGACAGGGTACTCTACGAGCAGTACTTC.

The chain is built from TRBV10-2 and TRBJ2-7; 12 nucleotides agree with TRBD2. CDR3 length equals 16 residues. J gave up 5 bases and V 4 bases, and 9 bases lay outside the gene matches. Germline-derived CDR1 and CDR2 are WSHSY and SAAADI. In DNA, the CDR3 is TGCGCCAGCAGTGTGGGGCTAGCGGGGGGGCGGAACGAGCAGTACTTC. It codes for CASSVGLAGGRNEQYF.

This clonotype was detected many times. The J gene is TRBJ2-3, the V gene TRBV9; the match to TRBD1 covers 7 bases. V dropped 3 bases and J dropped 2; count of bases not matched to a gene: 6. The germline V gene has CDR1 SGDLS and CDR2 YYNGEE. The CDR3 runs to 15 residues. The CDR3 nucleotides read TGTGCCAGCAGCGCTGGGACAGCCTTCACAGATACGCAGTATTTT. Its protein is CASSAGTAFTDTQYF.

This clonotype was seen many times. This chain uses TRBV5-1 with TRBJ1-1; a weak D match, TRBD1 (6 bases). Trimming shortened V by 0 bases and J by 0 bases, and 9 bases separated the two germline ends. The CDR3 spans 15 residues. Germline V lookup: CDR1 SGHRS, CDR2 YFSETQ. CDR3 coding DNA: TGCGCCAGCAGCTTGGAACAGGGAATGAACACTGAAGCTTTCTTT. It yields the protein CASSLEQGMNTEAFF.

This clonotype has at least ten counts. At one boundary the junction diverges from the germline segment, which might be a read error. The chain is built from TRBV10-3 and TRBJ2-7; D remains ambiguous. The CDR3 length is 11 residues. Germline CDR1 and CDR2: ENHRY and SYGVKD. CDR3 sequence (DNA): TGTGCCATCAGTGACTCCTCCGAGCAGTACTTC. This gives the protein CAISDSSEQYF.

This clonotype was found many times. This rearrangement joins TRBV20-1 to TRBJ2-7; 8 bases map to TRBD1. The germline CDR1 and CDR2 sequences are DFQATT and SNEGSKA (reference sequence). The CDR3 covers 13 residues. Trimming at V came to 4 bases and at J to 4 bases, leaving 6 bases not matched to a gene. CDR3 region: CSAIWTGRYEQYF. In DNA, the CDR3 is TGCAGTGCTATCTGGACAGGGAGGTACGAGCAGTACTTC.

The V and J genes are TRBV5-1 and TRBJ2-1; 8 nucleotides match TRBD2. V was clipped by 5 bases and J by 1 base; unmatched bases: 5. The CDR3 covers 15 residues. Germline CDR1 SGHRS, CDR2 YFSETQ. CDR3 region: CASRPTSVSYNEQFF. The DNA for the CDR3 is TGCGCCAGCAGGCCGACTAGCGTATCCTACAATGAGCAGTTCTTC.

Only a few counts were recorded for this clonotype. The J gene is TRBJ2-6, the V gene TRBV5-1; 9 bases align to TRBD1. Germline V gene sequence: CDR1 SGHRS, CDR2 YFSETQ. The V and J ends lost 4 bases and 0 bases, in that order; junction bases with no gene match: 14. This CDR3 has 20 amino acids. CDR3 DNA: TGCGCCAGCAGCCAATTCCCCAGGACAGGGGTCAACTCTGGGGCCAACGTCCTGACTTTC. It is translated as CASSQFPRTGVNSGANVLTF.

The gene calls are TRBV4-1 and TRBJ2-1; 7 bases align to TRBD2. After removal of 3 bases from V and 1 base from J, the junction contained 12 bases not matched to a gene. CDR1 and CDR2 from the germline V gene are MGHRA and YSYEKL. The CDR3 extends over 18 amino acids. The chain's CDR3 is CASSQGLAAGVSYNEQFF. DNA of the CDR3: TGCGCCAGCAGCCAGGGTCTCGCTGCGGGGGTATCCTACAATGAGCAGTTCTTC.

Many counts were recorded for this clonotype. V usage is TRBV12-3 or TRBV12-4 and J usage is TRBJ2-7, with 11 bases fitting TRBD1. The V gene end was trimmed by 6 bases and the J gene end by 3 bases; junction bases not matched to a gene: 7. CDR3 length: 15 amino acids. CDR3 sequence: CASRPPGQGVYEQYF. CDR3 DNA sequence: TGTGCCAGCAGGCCTCCGGGACAGGGGGTCTACGAGCAGTACTTC.

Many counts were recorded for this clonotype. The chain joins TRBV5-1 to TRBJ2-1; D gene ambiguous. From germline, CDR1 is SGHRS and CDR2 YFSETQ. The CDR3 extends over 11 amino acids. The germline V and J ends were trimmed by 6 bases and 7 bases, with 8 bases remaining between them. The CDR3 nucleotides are TGCGCCAGCAAAAATACAAATGAGCAGTTCTTC. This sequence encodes CASKNTNEQFF.